These 9 T cell receptor beta chains were all obtained from the same sample, sequenced in a study of blood T cells in healthy people across ages. Alongside a J-beta primer mix, a sample-barcoded 5' primer served in a second PCR lasting roughly 7 to 11 cycles. One entry per CDR3 protein results from TCRdb running MiXCR on the 5' RACE reads. Found here are about 1,000,000 distinct CDR3 sequences, around 43% of them singletons; the top ten hold approximately 17%. Sequenced sample: blood. These receptors were taken from a woman aged 55-70 years in good health.

This clonotype was observed a few times. This chain connects TRBV5-1 to TRBJ2-7, with 8 bases that match TRBD2. V was clipped by 4 bases and J by 2 bases; unmatched bases: 11. This CDR3 spans 16 amino acids. Per germline, CDR1 SGHRS and CDR2 YFSETQ. CDR3 sequence (DNA): TGCGCCAGCAGCCCGGGACTAGAGCAACCTCCCTACGAGCAGTACTTC. Translating it yields CASSPGLEQPPYEQYF.

This clonotype was seen a handful of times. J is TRBJ2-3 and V is TRBV6-2 or TRBV6-3; D is undetermined. This CDR3 has 12 residues. V was clipped by 6 bases and J by 8 bases, with 12 bases between them. The germline V gene has CDR1 MNHEY and CDR2 SVGEGT. DNA for the CDR3: TGTGCCAGCAGCCGGACCCTTCCTACGCAGTATTTT. As protein: CASSRTLPTQYF.

This clonotype was seen only once. V gene TRBV20-1 combines with J gene TRBJ2-7; the match to TRBD2 covers 7 bases. The germline CDR1 and CDR2 sequences are DFQATT and SNEGSKA (reference sequence). The CDR3 extends over 12 amino acids. V shed 3 bases and J 6 bases; nucleotides not matched to a gene: 5. In DNA, the CDR3 is TGCAGTGCTAGCCTCGTAGCGGGCGAGCAGTACTTC. Residues: CSASLVAGEQYF.

Many counts were recorded for this clonotype. The rearrangement uses TRBV9 and TRBJ1-3; D not resolved. Germline V gives CDR1 SGDLS, CDR2 YYNGEE. This CDR3 contains 16 residues. Trimming pared 2 bases from V and 0 bases from J, leaving 12 bases between. This CDR3 is CASSVDNRHSGNTIYF. CDR3 DNA: TGTGCCAGCAGCGTCGATAACAGACACTCTGGAAACACCATATATTTT.

The chain combines TRBV7-2 with TRBJ2-7; 7 bases align to TRBD1. The length of the CDR3 is 16 residues. Looked up from germline, CDR1 is SGHTA and CDR2 is FQGNSA. Trimming cost V 0 bases and J 3 bases; bases outside gene matches: 8. The CDR3 region is CASSLASDRAYYEQYF. CDR3 coding DNA: TGTGCCAGCAGCTTAGCGTCCGACAGGGCATACTACGAGCAGTACTTC.

This clonotype was observed a few times. The V call is TRBV6-2 or TRBV6-3, the J call TRBJ2-1, with 10 bases aligning to TRBD2. The CDR3 loop spans 16 amino acids. The ends lost 5 bases at V and 8 bases at J; junction bases unmatched: 12. CDR1 is MNHEY, CDR2 SVGEGT, per germline. CDR3 protein: CASSPSAGGPVHEQFF. Here the CDR3 DNA reads TGTGCCAGCAGTCCGTCAGCGGGAGGGCCCGTACATGAGCAGTTCTTC.

About this clonotype: A much larger clonotype is one base distant, so this may be a read error. The rearrangement joins TRBV27 to TRBJ2-5; D gene ambiguous. The CDR3 extends over 11 amino acids. The V gene lost 5 bases and the J gene lost 3 bases, with 4 bases spanning the gap. Per the germline V gene, CDR1 is MNHEY and CDR2 is SMNVEV (reference sequence). The CDR3 nucleotides are TGTGCCAGCAGTCACGAAGAGACCCAGTACTTC. Encoded protein: CASSHEETQYF.

This clonotype has a handful of counts. This CDR3 is CASSFYGTLRGYEQYF. The DNA for the CDR3 is TGTGCCAGCAGCTTCTACGGGACGTTACGGGGCTACGAGCAGTACTTC. This rearrangement joins TRBV7-2 to TRBJ2-7, with D perhaps matching TRBD1 or TRBD2 (5 bases each). This CDR3 has 16 residues. Germline V gene data show CDR1 as SGHTA and CDR2 as FQGNSA. Trimming took off 3 bases at V and 3 bases at J, with 18 bases between the two ends.

The chain combines TRBV3-1 with TRBJ2-6; D may be TRBD1 or TRBD2 (5 bases each). Trimming took 1 base from V and 5 from J, leaving 12 bases between them. The CDR3 has 16 amino acids. Germline V lookup: CDR1 LGHDT, CDR2 YNNKEL (reference sequence). The CDR3 reads CASSQGGVGRANVLTF. The CDR3 bases are TGTGCCAGCAGCCAAGGAGGGGTTGGTAGGGCCAACGTCCTGACTTTC. The whole variable domain, remainder taken from reference TRBV3-1 and TRBJ2-6, is DTAVSQTPKYLVTQMGNDKSIKCEQNLGHDTMYWYKQDSKKFLKIMFSYNNKELIINETVPNRFSPKSPDKAHLNLHINSLELGDSAVYFCASSQGGVGRANVLTFGAGSRLTVL.